The entry below gives a single TCR beta chain sequence along with its context. Methods used by the authors: Nucleated cell counts were estimated from reference gene primer amplification. Sequenced by immunoSEQ multiplex PCR; TCRdb stores in-frame clones only, minus some. V and J calls and clone size are as listed in that table; D and trimming were resolved from the DNA. This sample yields just over 250,000 clones, of which about 88% are seen a single time; 4% belongs to the top ten. This sample was included in a study of blood T cell repertoires in COVID-19. Study context: Donors in the United States, Italy and Spain gave samples during acute or convalescent COVID-19. T cells, B-cell-depleted T cells, or PBMCs supplied cDNA or gDNA.

V dropped 6 bases and J dropped 5; count of bases not matched to a gene: 7. This CDR3 is built from 16 residues. Germline V CDR1 and CDR2: MRHNA, SNTAGT. The chain couples TRBV6-4 to TRBJ1-6, with 10 nucleotides matching TRBD1. The receptor's source is a man in his 60s who had recovered from COVID-19. The specimen was peripheral blood. The CDR3 spells CASRETGGANNSPLHF. In DNA, the CDR3 is TGTGCCAGCAGGGAGACAGGGGGCGCGAATAATTCACCCCTCCACTTT.